Presented here are 13 T cell receptor beta chains from one specimen sequenced in a study of CD8 T cells in ankylosing spondylitis. One entry per CDR3 protein, called by TCRdb with MiXCR from the 5' RACE reads. The sample holds hundreds of thousands of distinct CDR3 sequences; about an eighth are singletons and the top ten take 0.45% to 0.6%. Their target antigens are unknown. Whole-study findings and limits: Ankylosing spondylitis blood seemed to carry a telltale TCR beta motif made of about 8 highly homologous variants.

Material for sequencing was blood, either unsorted or a sorted T cell fraction (not recorded which). The receptors originated from a male donor with ankylosing spondylitis.

This clonotype was observed a handful of times. As DNA, the CDR3 is TGTGCCAGCAGCGTAGGACAGAATATCCTGGCTAGCACAGATACGCAGTATTTT. Protein product: CASSVGQNILASTDTQYF. The chain combines TRBV9 with TRBJ2-3, with D perhaps matching TRBD1 (5 bases). CDR3 size: 18 residues. With 0 bases removed from V and 0 bases from J, the gap between germline ends came to 17 bases. Germline CDR1 is SGDLS and CDR2 is YYNGEE.

The chain employs TRBV12-3 or TRBV12-4 and TRBJ1-2, with D maybe TRBD1 (5 bases). The CDR3 length is 13 residues. The V and J ends lost 4 bases and 3 bases respectively, with 9 bases between them. This chain's CDR3 is CASSSGPHYGYTF. CDR3 nucleotides: TGTGCCAGCAGTTCGGGACCACACTATGGCTACACCTTC.

The CDR3 reads CASSFIPGRDMGEQYF. The CDR3 DNA reads as TGTGCCAGCAGCTTTATCCCGGGACGGGACATGGGTGAGCAGTACTTC. This rearrangement joins TRBV11-2 to TRBJ2-7; D is perhaps TRBD1 (6 bases). With 3 bases removed from V and 7 bases from J, the gap between germline ends came to 22 bases. CDR1 and CDR2 (germline): SGHAT, FQNNGV. This CDR3 is built from 16 residues.

This clonotype turned up a few times. The V gene is TRBV5-8, the J gene TRBJ2-2; D ambiguous. V lost 1 base and J 9 bases, leaving 7 bases between the germline ends. Germline CDR1 is SGHTS and CDR2 is YDEGEE. The CDR3 has 12 amino acids. Here the CDR3 DNA reads TGTGCCAGCAGCTTGCCACGTAGGGAGCTGTTTTTT. It codes for CASSLPRRELFF.

This chain joins TRBV28 and TRBJ2-7; D might be TRBD1 (5 bases). The CDR3 loop spans 15 amino acids. Germline CDR1 and CDR2: MDHEN and SYDVKM. Between the trimmed V and J ends, which lost 2 bases and 3 bases, there was a span of 14 bases. The CDR3 nucleotides read TGTGCCAGCAGTTTAAGGGGTTCCTCGGGCTACGAGCAGTACTTC. Translating gives CASSLRGSSGYEQYF.

This clonotype was seen a handful of times. The chain combines TRBV20-1 with TRBJ1-1; 11 positions match TRBD1. Germline V gene data show CDR1 as DFQATT and CDR2 as SNEGSKA (reference sequence). There are 14 residues in the CDR3. V dropped 5 bases and J dropped 5; count of bases not matched to a gene: 7. The CDR3 spells CSAVRDRGRTEAFF. The CDR3, as DNA: TGCAGTGCTGTCCGGGACAGGGGGAGGACTGAAGCTTTCTTT.

The chain has TRBV5-1 and TRBJ1-2; D ambiguous. Germline CDR1 is SGHRS and CDR2 is YFSETQ. V dropped 5 bases and J dropped 5 bases, with 16 bases sitting between them. The length of the CDR3 is 14 residues. CDR3 loop: CASRDPAGRYGYTF. Written as DNA, the CDR3 is TGCGCCAGCAGGGACCCTGCAGGCCGATATGGCTACACCTTC.

This clonotype has only a few counts. CDR3: CSARTSGSSIDTQYF. The CDR3 bases are TGCAGTGCTCGGACTAGCGGGAGTTCAATAGATACGCAGTATTTT. The chain recombines TRBV20-1 with TRBJ2-3; TRBD2 aligns across 13 bases. The germline V gene has CDR1 DFQATT and CDR2 SNEGSKA (reference sequence). The V gene end was trimmed by 5 bases and the J gene end by 5 bases; junction bases not matched to a gene: 7. This CDR3 is built from 15 residues.

The chain is built from TRBV5-1 and TRBJ2-6, with D hard to call. V lost 6 bases and J lost 3, with 16 bases in between. CDR1 is SGHRS, CDR2 YFSETQ, per germline. The CDR3 covers 16 residues. The CDR3 nucleotides are TGCGCCAGCAACACGGGTTCCCCAAATGGGGCCAACGTCCTGACTTTC. Translation: CASNTGSPNGANVLTF. Full variable domain (remainder filled in from reference TRBV5-1 and TRBJ2-6): KAGVTQTPRYLIKTRGQQVTLSCSPISGHRSVSWYQQTPGQGLQFLFEYFSETQRNKGNFPGRFSGRQFSNSRSEMNVSTLELGDSALYLCASNTGSPNGANVLTFGAGSRLTVL.

This clonotype was detected only once. The chain uses TRBV4-2 and TRBJ1-4; D may be TRBD1 (6 bases). The germline V gene encodes CDR1 LGHNA and CDR2 YNFKEQ. This CDR3 contains 15 residues. Deletions cut 1 base from V and 3 bases from J, with 9 bases between. The CDR3 coding sequence is TGTGCCAGCAGCCAAGCGTCAGGGGCTAATGAAAAACTGTTTTTT. It specifies CASSQASGANEKLFF.

In its sample, this clonotype was seen a few times. The genes are TRBV29-1 and TRBJ2-1, with D tentatively TRBD2 (5 bases). CDR1 and CDR2 from the germline V gene are SQVTM and ANQGSEA. The CDR3 covers 14 residues. Trimming took 1 base from V and 5 from J, leaving 12 bases between them. CDR3 residues: CSVEGLGADNEQFF. The CDR3 DNA reads as TGCAGCGTTGAAGGTCTCGGAGCGGACAATGAGCAGTTCTTC.

At least ten counts were recorded for this clonotype. The chain links TRBV20-1 to TRBJ1-5, with a tentative D call TRBD1 (5 bases). Trimming took off 6 bases at V and 5 bases at J, with 11 bases between the two ends. This CDR3 has 12 residues. CDR1 and CDR2 from the germline V gene are DFQATT and SNEGSKA (reference sequence). CDR3 region: CSARDDDQPQHF. The CDR3, as DNA: TGCAGTGCCCGGGACGACGATCAGCCCCAGCATTTT.

This clonotype was detected a few times. V usage is TRBV10-3 and J usage is TRBJ2-7; tentatively, D is TRBD2 (5 bases). Germline lookup yields CDR1 ENHRY and CDR2 SYGVKD. The CDR3 runs to 15 residues. The V and J ends lost 0 bases and 5 bases respectively, with 14 bases between them. The CDR3 DNA is TGTGCCATCAGTGAGTCGCGGGCCGCCTGGGACGAGCAGTACTTC. This codes for CAISESRAAWDEQYF.